Here is one TCR beta chain with its context. Its antigen is not identified. This record belongs to a study of shared clonotypes between healthy human individuals. Clones were read by immunoSEQ multiplex PCR, and TCRdb kept only the in-frame ones, dropping some. The sample consists of about half a million clones, approximately 78% of them appearing once. Deletions cut 6 bases from V and 1 base from J, with 9 bases between. The CDR3 extends over 14 amino acids. The germline CDR1 and CDR2 sequences are MRHNA and SNTAGT. Study-wide results and caveats: In having few donors, the study represented limited genetic and exposure-history diversity.

The sample was PBMCs. The TCR sequence derives from a woman aged 40 to 49 in good health. Some clones in this sample may be carry-over from other donors' samples. The J gene is TRBJ2-2, the V gene TRBV6-4; D is uncertain. CDR3 in DNA: TGTGCCAGCAGCTTGGGATTGAACACCGGGGAGCTGTTTTTT. It specifies CASSLGLNTGELFF.